This T cell receptor (beta chain) comes out of a study of cytomegalovirus exposure and HLA in healthy donors. PCR primers comprised 60 Vbeta and 13 Jbeta primers. Produced via immunoSEQ multiplex PCR; TCRdb's table is partial and in-frame only. The table lists about 72,000 clones, around 80% of them singletons, with 1.5% to 2% in the top ten. CDR1 and CDR2 (germline): MNHEY, SMNVEV (reference sequence). The CDR3 covers 14 residues. For this clone: Its antigen is not identified. One junction end does not reproduce the germline sequence, and a read error may be involved.

Study findings and constraints: Being indistinguishable, some V segments were excluded, TRBV6-2 and TRBV6-3 among them. Several of the most significant clusters were apparently associated with common viral pathogens in a later analysis.

The rearrangement joins TRBV27 to TRBJ2-7, with D perhaps matching TRBD2 (6 bases). This TCR was sampled from a man in his late teens or twenties in good health and CMV-seronegative. Sequenced sample: PBMCs. The CDR3 loop is CASSVSGTSYEQYF. The DNA for the CDR3 is TGTGCCAGCAGTGTATCCGGGACTTCCTACGAGCAGTACTTC.